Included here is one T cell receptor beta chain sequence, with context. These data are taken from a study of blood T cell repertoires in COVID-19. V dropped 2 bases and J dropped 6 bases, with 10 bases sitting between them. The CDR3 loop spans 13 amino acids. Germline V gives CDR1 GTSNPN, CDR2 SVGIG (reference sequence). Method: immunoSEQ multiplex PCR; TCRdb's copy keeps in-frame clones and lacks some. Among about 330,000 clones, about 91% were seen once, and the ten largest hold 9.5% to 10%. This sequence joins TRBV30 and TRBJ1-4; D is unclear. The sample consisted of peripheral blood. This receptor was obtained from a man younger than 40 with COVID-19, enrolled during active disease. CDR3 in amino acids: CAWSSGLDEKLFF. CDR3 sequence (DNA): TGTGCCTGGAGTTCAGGTTTGGATGAAAAACTGTTTTTT.